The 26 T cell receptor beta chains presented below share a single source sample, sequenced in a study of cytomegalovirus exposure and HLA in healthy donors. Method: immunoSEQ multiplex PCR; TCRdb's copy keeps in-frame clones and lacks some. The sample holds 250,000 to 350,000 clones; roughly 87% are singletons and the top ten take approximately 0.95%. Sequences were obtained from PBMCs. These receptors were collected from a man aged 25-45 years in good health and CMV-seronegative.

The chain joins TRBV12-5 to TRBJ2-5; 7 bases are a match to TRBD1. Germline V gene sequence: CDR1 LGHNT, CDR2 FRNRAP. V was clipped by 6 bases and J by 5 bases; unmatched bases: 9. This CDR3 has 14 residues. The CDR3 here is CASGPGTAGETQYF. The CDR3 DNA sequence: TGTGCTAGTGGACCCGGGACAGCCGGGGAGACCCAGTACTTC.

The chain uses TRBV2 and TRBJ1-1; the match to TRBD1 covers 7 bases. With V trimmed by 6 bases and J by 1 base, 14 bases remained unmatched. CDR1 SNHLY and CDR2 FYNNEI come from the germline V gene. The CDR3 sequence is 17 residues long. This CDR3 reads CASRKVGTDGGNTEAFF. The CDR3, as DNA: TGTGCCAGCAGGAAGGTGGGGACAGATGGGGGGAACACTGAAGCTTTCTTT.

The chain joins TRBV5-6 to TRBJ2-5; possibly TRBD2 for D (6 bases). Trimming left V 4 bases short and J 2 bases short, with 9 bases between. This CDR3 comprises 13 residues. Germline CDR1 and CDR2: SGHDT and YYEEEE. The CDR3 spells CASSMGLQETQYF. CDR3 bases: TGTGCCAGCAGCATGGGACTGCAAGAGACCCAGTACTTC.

The CDR3 nucleotides are TGTGCCAGCAGTCTATATCGGGACTCCGGCCCGGGTGGCTACACCTTC. Its protein is CASSLYRDSGPGGYTF. The chain employs TRBV2 and TRBJ1-2, with D possibly being TRBD1 (5 bases). The CDR3 is 16 residues long. The V and J ends lost 5 bases and 7 bases respectively, with 23 bases between them. Germline CDR1 and CDR2: SNHLY and FYNNEI.

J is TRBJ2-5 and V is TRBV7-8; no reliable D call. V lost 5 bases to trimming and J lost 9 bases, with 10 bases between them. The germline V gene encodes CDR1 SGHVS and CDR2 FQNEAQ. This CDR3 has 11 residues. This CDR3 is CASSPQQAQYF. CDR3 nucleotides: TGTGCCAGCAGCCCGCAGCAGGCCCAGTACTTC. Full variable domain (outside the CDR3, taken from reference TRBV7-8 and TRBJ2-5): GAGVSQSPRYKVAKRGQDVALRCDPISGHVSLFWYQQALGQGPEFLTYFQNEAQLDKSGLPSDRFFAERPEGSVSTLKIQRTQQEDSAVYLCASSPQQAQYFGPGTRLLVL.

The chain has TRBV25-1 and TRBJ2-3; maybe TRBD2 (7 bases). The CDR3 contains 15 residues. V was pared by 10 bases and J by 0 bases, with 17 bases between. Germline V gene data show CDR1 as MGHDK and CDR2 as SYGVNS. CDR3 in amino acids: CATKEGGGSTDTQYF. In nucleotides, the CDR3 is TGTGCCACCAAAGAAGGGGGGGGGAGCACAGATACGCAGTATTTT.

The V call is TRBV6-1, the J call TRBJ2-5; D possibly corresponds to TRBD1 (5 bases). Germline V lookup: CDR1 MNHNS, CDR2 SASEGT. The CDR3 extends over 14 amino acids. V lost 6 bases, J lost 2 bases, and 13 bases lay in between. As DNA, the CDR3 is TGTGCCAGCAGGGGCAGGGTGCCTCAAGAGACCCAGTACTTC. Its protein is CASRGRVPQETQYF.

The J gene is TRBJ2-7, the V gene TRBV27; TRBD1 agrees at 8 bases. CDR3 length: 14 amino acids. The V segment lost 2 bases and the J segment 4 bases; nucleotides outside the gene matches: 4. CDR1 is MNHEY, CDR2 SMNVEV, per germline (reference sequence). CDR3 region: CASSLNQGAYEQYF. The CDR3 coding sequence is TGTGCCAGCAGTTTAAACCAGGGGGCTTACGAGCAGTACTTC.

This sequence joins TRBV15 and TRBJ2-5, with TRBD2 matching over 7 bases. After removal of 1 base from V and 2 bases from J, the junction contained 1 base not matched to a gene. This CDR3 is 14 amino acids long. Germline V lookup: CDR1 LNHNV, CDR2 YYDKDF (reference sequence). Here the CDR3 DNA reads TGTGCCACCAGCAGAGGCGGGGGTCAAGAGACCCAGTACTTC. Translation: CATSRGGGQETQYF. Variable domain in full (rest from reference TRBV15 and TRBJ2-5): DAMVIQNPRYQVTQFGKPVTLSCSQTLNHNVMYWYQQKSSQAPKLLFHYYDKDFNNEADTPDNFQSRRPNTSFCFLDIRSPGLGDTAMYLCATSRGGGQETQYFGPGTRLLVL.

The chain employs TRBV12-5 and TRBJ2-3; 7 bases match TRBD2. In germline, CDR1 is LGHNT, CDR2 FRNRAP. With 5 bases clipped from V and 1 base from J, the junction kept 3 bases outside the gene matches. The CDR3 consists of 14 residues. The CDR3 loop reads CASGGGGGTDTQYF. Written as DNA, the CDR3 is TGTGCTAGTGGTGGGGGGGGTGGCACAGATACGCAGTATTTT.

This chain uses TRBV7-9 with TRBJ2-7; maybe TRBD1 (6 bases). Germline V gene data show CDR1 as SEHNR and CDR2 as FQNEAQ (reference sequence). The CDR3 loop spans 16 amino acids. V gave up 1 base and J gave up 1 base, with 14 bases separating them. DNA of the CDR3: TGTGCCAGCAGCTTAGAGGGACAAGGGGGTTCCTACGAGCAGTACTTC. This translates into CASSLEGQGGSYEQYF.

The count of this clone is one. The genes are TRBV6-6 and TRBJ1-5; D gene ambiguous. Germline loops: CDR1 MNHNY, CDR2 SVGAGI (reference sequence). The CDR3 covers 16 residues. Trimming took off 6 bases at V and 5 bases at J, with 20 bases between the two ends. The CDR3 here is CASSSGREDPYQPQHF. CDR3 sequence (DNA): TGTGCCAGCAGCTCGGGGAGGGAGGATCCGTATCAGCCCCAGCATTTT.

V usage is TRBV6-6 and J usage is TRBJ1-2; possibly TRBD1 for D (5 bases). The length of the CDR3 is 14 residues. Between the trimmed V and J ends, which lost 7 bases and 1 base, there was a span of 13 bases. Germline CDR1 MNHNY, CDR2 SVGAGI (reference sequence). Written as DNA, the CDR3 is TGTGCCAGCACTTCGGGGGTTAGTAACTATGGCTACACCTTC. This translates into CASTSGVSNYGYTF.

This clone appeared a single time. CDR3 sequence reads: CASSPLAQEFLGYTF. As DNA, the CDR3 is TGTGCCAGCTCACCACTTGCACAGGAGTTTCTCGGCTACACCTTC. The genes are TRBV18 and TRBJ1-2, with D possibly being TRBD1 (5 bases). Germline loops: CDR1 KGHSH, CDR2 LQKENI. V was clipped by 1 base and J by 8 bases, with 17 bases between them. The CDR3 spans 15 residues.

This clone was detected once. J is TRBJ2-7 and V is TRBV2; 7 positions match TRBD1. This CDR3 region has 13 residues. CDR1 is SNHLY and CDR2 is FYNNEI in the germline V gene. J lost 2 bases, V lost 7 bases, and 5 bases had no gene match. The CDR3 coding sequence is TGTGCCAGCACGGGCGACAGGGCCTACGAGCAGTACTTC. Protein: CASTGDRAYEQYF.

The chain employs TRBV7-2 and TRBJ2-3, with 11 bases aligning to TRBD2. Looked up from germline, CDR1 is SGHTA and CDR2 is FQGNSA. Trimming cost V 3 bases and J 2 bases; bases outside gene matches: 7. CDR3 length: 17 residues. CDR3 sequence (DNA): TGTGCCAGCAGCTTTTTTAAGACTAGCGGGGTCACAGATACGCAGTATTTT. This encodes CASSFFKTSGVTDTQYF.

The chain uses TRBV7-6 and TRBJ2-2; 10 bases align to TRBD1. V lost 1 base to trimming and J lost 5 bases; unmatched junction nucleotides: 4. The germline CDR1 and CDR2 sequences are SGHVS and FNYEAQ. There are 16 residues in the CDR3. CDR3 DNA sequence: TGTGCCAGCAGCTTAGGAGGGACAGGGGTAACCGGGGAGCTGTTTTTT. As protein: CASSLGGTGVTGELFF.

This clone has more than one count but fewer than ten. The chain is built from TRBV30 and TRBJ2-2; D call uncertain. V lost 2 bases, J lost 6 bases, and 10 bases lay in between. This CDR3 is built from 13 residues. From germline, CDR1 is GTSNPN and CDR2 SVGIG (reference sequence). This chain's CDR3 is CAWSRLVSGELFF. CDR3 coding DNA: TGTGCCTGGAGTCGGTTAGTGTCCGGGGAGCTGTTTTTT.

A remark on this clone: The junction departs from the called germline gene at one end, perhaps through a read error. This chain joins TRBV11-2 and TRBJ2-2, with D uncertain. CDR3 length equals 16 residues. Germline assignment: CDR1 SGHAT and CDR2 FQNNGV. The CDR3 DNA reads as TGTGCCAGCAGCTTAGGATACATTGAGGTCACCGGCGAGCTGTTTTTT. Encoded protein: CASSLGYIEVTGELFF.

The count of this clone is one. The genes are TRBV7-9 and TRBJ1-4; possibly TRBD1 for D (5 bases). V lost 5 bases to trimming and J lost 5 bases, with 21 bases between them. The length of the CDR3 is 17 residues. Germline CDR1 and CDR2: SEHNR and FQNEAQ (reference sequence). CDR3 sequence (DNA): TGTGCCAGCAGCCACACTGAAACACAGGCGGGGAATGAAAAACTGTTTTTT. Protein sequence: CASSHTETQAGNEKLFF.

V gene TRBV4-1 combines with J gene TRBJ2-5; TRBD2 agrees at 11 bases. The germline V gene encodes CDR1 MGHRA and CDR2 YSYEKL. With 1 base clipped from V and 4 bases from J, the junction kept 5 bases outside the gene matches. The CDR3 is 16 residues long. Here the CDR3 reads CASSQGALAGGETQYF. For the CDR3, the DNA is TGCGCCAGCAGCCAAGGGGCGCTAGCGGGAGGAGAGACCCAGTACTTC.

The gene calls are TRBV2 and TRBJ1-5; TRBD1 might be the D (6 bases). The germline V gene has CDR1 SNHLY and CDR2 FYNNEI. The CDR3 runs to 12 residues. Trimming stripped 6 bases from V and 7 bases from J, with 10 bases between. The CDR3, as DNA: TGTGCCAGCAGCCCAGGGGTCCAGCCCCAGCATTTT. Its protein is CASSPGVQPQHF.

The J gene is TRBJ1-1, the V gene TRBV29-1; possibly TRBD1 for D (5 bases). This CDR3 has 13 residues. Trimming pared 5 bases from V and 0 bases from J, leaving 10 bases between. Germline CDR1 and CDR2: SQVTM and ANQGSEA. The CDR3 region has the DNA TGCAGCGTTTCGTACAGGCTGAACACTGAAGCTTTCTTT. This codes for CSVSYRLNTEAFF. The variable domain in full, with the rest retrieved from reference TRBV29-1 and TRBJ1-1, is SAVISQKPSRDICQRGTSLTIQCQVDSQVTMMFWYRQQPGQSLTLIATANQGSEATYESGFVIDKFPISRPNLTFSTLTVSNMSPEDSSIYLCSVSYRLNTEAFFGQGTRLTVV.

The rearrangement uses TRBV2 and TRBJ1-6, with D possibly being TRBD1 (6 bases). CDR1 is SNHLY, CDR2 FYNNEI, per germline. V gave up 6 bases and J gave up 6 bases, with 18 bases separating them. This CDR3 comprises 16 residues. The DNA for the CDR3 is TGTGCCAGCAGGGCAGACAAAGGACAGTTTAATTCACCCCTCCACTTT. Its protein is CASRADKGQFNSPLHF.

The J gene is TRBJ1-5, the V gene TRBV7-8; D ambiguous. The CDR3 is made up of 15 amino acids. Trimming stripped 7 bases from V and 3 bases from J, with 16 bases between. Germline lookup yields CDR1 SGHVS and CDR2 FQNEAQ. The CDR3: CASTPEGGYNQPQHF. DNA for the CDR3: TGTGCCAGCACTCCGGAGGGAGGGTACAATCAGCCCCAGCATTTT.

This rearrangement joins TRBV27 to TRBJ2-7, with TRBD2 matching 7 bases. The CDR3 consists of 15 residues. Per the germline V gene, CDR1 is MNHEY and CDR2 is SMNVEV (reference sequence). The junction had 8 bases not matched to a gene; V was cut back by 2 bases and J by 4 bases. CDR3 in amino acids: CASSLAPLGGYEQYF. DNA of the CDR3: TGTGCCAGCAGTTTAGCGCCCCTGGGGGGGTACGAGCAGTACTTC.